This T cell receptor (beta chain) was identified in a study of T-cell reconstitution after alpha-beta-depleted transplantation in children. CDR1 is SEHNR and CDR2 is FQNEAQ in the germline V gene (reference sequence). V lost 2 bases, J lost 7 bases, and 11 bases stayed unmatched. The CDR3 spans 16 residues. General observations from the study: Several patients had high TCRbeta diversity at day 60; it came from surviving recipient T cells and thymic progenitors. At the one-year point after transplant, T-cell counts and TCRbeta diversity were found to come mostly from T cells that had been newly produced. Expanded clones from the graft, numbering several hundred, reportedly supplied alpha-beta T cells about two months after transplant.

On this clonotype itself: Its antigen remains unidentified.

Researchers prepared the TCRbeta library using unique molecular identifiers, the study reports. TCRdb called the PCR reads again in MiXCR, with one record for every CDR3 protein. The sample gives more than 500,000 distinct CDR3 sequences, 11% of which show up once; around 15% is in the top ten. The input for sequencing was PBMCs, mostly from graft donor cells, taken 180 days after TCRalphabeta/CD19-depleted stem cell transplant. This receptor was taken from a female patient aged 2-9 years who had a stem cell transplant for aplastic anemia, so the T cells may come from the graft donor. The rearrangement links TRBV7-9 to TRBJ2-1; 7 positions match TRBD2. The CDR3 region has the DNA TGTGCCAGCAGCTTAAGGGATTTTGGGACTATGAATGAGCAGTTCTTC. It specifies CASSLRDFGTMNEQFF.